One and the same sample provided the 23 T cell receptor beta chains below, sequenced in a study of cytomegalovirus exposure and HLA in healthy donors. PCR primers comprised 60 Vbeta and 13 Jbeta primers. The repertoire was sequenced with immunoSEQ multiplex PCR; TCRdb's copy has only in-frame clones and lacks some. Among tens of thousands of clones listed, about four fifths were seen once. Sequenced material: PBMCs. Every receptor here comes from a woman aged 25 to 45 in good health and CMV-seronegative.

This CDR3 is CASSLAISWGANTGELFF. The CDR3 DNA sequence: TGCGCCAGCAGCTTGGCCATCAGTTGGGGGGCGAACACCGGGGAGCTGTTTTTT. The chain joins TRBV5-1 to TRBJ2-2; D possibly corresponds to TRBD2 (6 bases). The germline V and J ends were trimmed by 0 bases and 0 bases, with 15 bases remaining between them. The CDR3 runs 18 residues. In germline, CDR1 is SGHRS, CDR2 YFSETQ. Drawing the rest from reference TRBV5-1 and TRBJ2-2, the complete variable domain is KAGVTQTPRYLIKTRGQQVTLSCSPISGHRSVSWYQQTPGQGLQFLFEYFSETQRNKGNFPGRFSGRQFSNSRSEMNVSTLELGDSALYLCASSLAISWGANTGELFFGEGSRLTVL.

In this sample, this clone turned up a few times. The rearrangement joins TRBV4-2 to TRBJ1-3; D may be TRBD1 (5 bases). Germline-derived CDR1 and CDR2 are LGHNA and YNFKEQ. The CDR3 has 15 amino acids. V was pared by 1 base and J by 0 bases, with 7 bases between. The CDR3 DNA sequence: TGTGCCAGCAGCCAAGGGGGCTCCTCTGGAAACACCATATATTTT. Translating it yields CASSQGGSSGNTIYF.

This clone was seen just once. The rearrangement links TRBV5-1 to TRBJ2-1, with 7 bases aligning to TRBD1. CDR1 and CDR2 from the germline V gene are SGHRS and YFSETQ. This CDR3 region has 15 residues. With 3 bases clipped from V and 7 bases from J, the junction kept 10 bases outside the gene matches. Written as DNA, the CDR3 is TGCGCCAGCAGCTCAGCCGGGACAGCCTCGAATGAGCAGTTCTTC. It yields the protein CASSSAGTASNEQFF.

About this clone itself: At one boundary the junction diverges from the germline segment, which might be a read error. V gene TRBV6-1 combines with J gene TRBJ1-2; D is ambiguous. There are 13 residues in the CDR3. From germline, CDR1 is MNHNS and CDR2 SASEGT. The CDR3 DNA follows: TGTGCCAGCAGTCTCAGTATGGACTATAGCTACACCTTC. Translated, it gives CASSLSMDYSYTF.

The chain is built from TRBV7-9 and TRBJ2-5; 11 bases line up with TRBD2. In germline, CDR1 is SEHNR, CDR2 FQNEAQ (reference sequence). This CDR3 has 17 amino acids. Trimming removed 5 bases from V and 0 bases from J; junction bases left unmatched: 8. The CDR3 region is CASSRGASGRYQETQYF. The CDR3 DNA reads TGTGCCAGCAGCCGAGGGGCTAGCGGGAGGTACCAAGAGACCCAGTACTTC.

This sequence joins TRBV28 and TRBJ2-2; 8 bases match TRBD2. Germline V gene data show CDR1 as MDHEN and CDR2 as SYDVKM. Trimming cost V 5 bases and J 5 bases; bases outside gene matches: 16. This CDR3 region has 18 residues. CDR3 residues: CASSPWNKAGVVTGELFF. In nucleotides, the CDR3 is TGTGCCAGCAGTCCGTGGAACAAAGCGGGAGTAGTAACCGGGGAGCTGTTTTTT. The variable domain in full, with the rest retrieved from reference TRBV28 and TRBJ2-2, is DVKVTQSSRYLVKRTGEKVFLECVQDMDHENMFWYRQDPGLGLRLIYFSYDVKMKEKGDIPEGYSVSREKKERFSLILESASTNQTSMYLCASSPWNKAGVVTGELFFGEGSRLTVL.

Here the CDR3 reads CASSLVGLAYSYEQYF. The CDR3 nucleotides are TGTGCCAGCAGCTTAGTCGGCCTAGCGTATTCCTACGAGCAGTACTTC. J is TRBJ2-7 and V is TRBV11-2, with D possibly TRBD2 on 6 matching bases. Germline lookup yields CDR1 SGHAT and CDR2 FQNNGV. This CDR3 contains 16 residues. Between the trimmed V and J ends, which lost 1 base and 1 base, there was a span of 14 bases.

The genes are TRBV11-2 and TRBJ2-3, with D hard to call. This CDR3 is built from 15 residues. The germline V gene encodes CDR1 SGHAT and CDR2 FQNNGV. Trimming pared 0 bases from V and 3 bases from J, leaving 10 bases between. The CDR3 protein is CASSLDPLSTDTQYF. The CDR3 DNA sequence: TGTGCCAGCAGCTTAGATCCTCTGAGTACAGATACGCAGTATTTT.

Only a few counts were recorded for this clone. The gene calls are TRBV25-1 and TRBJ2-7; weak D call: TRBD1 (6 bases). Germline CDR1 reads MGHDK; CDR2 reads SYGVNS. Trimming stripped 3 bases from V and 2 bases from J, with 11 bases between. The CDR3 spans 14 residues. In nucleotides, the CDR3 is TGTGCCAGCAGTGATGCCAGGGGACCCTACGAGCAGTACTTC. Amino acids: CASSDARGPYEQYF.

This rearrangement joins TRBV30 to TRBJ2-7; 9 bases align to TRBD1. V gave up 5 bases and J gave up 2 bases; unmatched junction bases: 4. This CDR3 spans 13 amino acids. Per the germline V gene, CDR1 is GTSNPN and CDR2 is SVGIG (reference sequence). CDR3 sequence reads: CAWAGTGTYEQYF. The CDR3 DNA follows: TGTGCCTGGGCCGGGACAGGGACCTACGAGCAGTACTTC.

This chain connects TRBV6-5 to TRBJ1-2, with 8 positions matching TRBD1. The CDR3 extends over 14 amino acids. Trimming at V came to 11 bases and at J to 4 bases, leaving 12 bases not matched to a gene. Germline CDR1 MNHEY, CDR2 SVGAGI. In DNA form, the CDR3 reads TGTGCCTCGCGTCAGGGGGCAGGCGTCTATGGCTACACCTTC. Its protein is CASRQGAGVYGYTF.

The CDR3 protein is CASSLGAMGQGLYGYTF. Here the CDR3 DNA reads TGTGCCAGCAGCTTAGGAGCGATGGGACAGGGCCTCTACGGCTACACCTTC. J is TRBJ1-2 and V is TRBV7-8, with 9 bases lining up with TRBD1. Looked up from germline, CDR1 is SGHVS and CDR2 is FQNEAQ. CDR3 size: 17 residues. V trimming: 1 base; J trimming: 8 bases; junction bases outside the gene matches: 14.

The chain carries TRBV5-6 and TRBJ2-7; 15 bases are shared with TRBD2. Trimming at V came to 9 bases and at J to 2 bases, leaving 15 bases not matched to a gene. The germline V gene encodes CDR1 SGHDT and CDR2 YYEEEE. CDR3 length: 18 residues. The CDR3 region is CATPAGLAGGVRTYEQYF. In nucleotides, the CDR3 is TGTGCCACCCCGGCGGGACTAGCGGGAGGTGTTCGCACCTACGAGCAGTACTTC.

V usage is TRBV19 and J usage is TRBJ1-1, with 8 bases that match TRBD1. The CDR3 sequence is 13 residues long. The germline gives CDR1 LNHDA, CDR2 SQIVND (reference sequence). The J segment lost 5 bases and the V segment lost 5 bases, leaving 4 bases of the junction unmatched. The CDR3 DNA follows: TGTGCCAGTAGTCACAGGGGGGAGACTGAAGCTTTCTTT. It codes for CASSHRGETEAFF.

In its sample, this clone was seen a few times. The J gene is TRBJ2-5, the V gene TRBV7-9; a possible D gene is TRBD1 (5 bases). The CDR3 is made up of 14 amino acids. The germline V and J ends were trimmed by 2 bases and 3 bases, with 10 bases remaining between them. Looked up from germline, CDR1 is SEHNR and CDR2 is FQNEAQ (reference sequence). CDR3 protein: CASSLIRGKETQYF. Written as DNA, the CDR3 is TGTGCCAGCAGCTTAATTAGGGGCAAAGAGACCCAGTACTTC.

This chain links TRBV23-1 with TRBJ2-3, with TRBD2 matching 8 bases. TRBV23-1 is an ORF; its function is uncertain. The CDR3 covers 17 residues. With V trimmed by 0 bases and J by 4 bases, 9 bases remained unmatched. CDR3 in amino acids: CASSQSEREICPDTQYF. In DNA form, the CDR3 reads TGCGCCAGCAGTCAATCAGAGCGGGAGATCTGCCCAGATACGCAGTATTTT.

The CDR3 DNA is TGTGCCAGCAGCTTACGGGGAGGTGAGCAGTTCTTC. It is translated as CASSLRGGEQFF. The chain links TRBV11-3 to TRBJ2-1; maybe TRBD2 (6 bases). CDR3 length: 12 amino acids. Trimming removed 2 bases at V and 9 bases at J, with 8 bases between. Germline lookup yields CDR1 SGHNT and CDR2 YENEEA.

The rearrangement uses TRBV19 and TRBJ1-2, with a weak D call TRBD1 (6 bases). The germline V gene has CDR1 LNHDA and CDR2 SQIVND (reference sequence). This CDR3 comprises 14 residues. V was cut by 4 bases and J by 8 bases, with 17 bases left in between. The DNA of the CDR3 is TGTGCCAGTAGTAAGGGTCTGGGGGCTAGAGGCTACACCTTC. Translation gives CASSKGLGARGYTF.

The CDR3 here is CARETGPSGNTIYF. CDR3 in DNA: TGTGCCAGAGAGACAGGGCCCTCTGGAAACACCATATATTTT. V and J are TRBV19 and TRBJ1-3, with TRBD1 matching over 7 bases. CDR1 is LNHDA and CDR2 is SQIVND in the germline V gene (reference sequence). The CDR3 has 14 residues. J was trimmed by 0 bases and V by 9 bases; bases with no gene match: 5.

V and J are TRBV4-1 and TRBJ2-7; 8 bases agree with TRBD1. The germline gives CDR1 MGHRA, CDR2 YSYEKL. Trimming removed 4 bases from V and 2 bases from J; junction bases left unmatched: 1. The CDR3 has 13 residues. The CDR3 bases are TGCGCCAGCAGCCCGGACAGGGCCTACGAGCAGTACTTC. This sequence encodes CASSPDRAYEQYF.

CDR3 protein: CATSRDLRGGQFF. The CDR3 DNA is TGTGCCACCAGCAGAGATCTCAGGGGTGGGCAGTTCTTC. This rearrangement joins TRBV15 to TRBJ2-1; D is perhaps TRBD1 (6 bases). The V and J ends lost 0 bases and 12 bases respectively, with 12 bases between them. The CDR3 is 13 amino acids. In germline, CDR1 is LNHNV, CDR2 YYDKDF (reference sequence).

This chain connects TRBV18 to TRBJ2-7; D not resolved. Trimming shortened V by 3 bases and J by 6 bases, and 12 bases separated the two germline ends. The germline gives CDR1 KGHSH, CDR2 LQKENI. This CDR3 is 13 amino acids long. The CDR3 bases are TGTGCCAGCTCACCTCCCGAACAGACCGAGCAGTACTTC. Its translation is CASSPPEQTEQYF.

The chain couples TRBV7-6 to TRBJ2-1; 11 bases agree with TRBD2. V dropped 5 bases and J dropped 1; count of bases not matched to a gene: 16. CDR3 length: 20 residues. The germline V gene has CDR1 SGHVS and CDR2 FNYEAQ. Written as DNA, the CDR3 is TGTGCCAGCAGCGGCGAGGGAGTAGCGGGAGGGCCAAGGTCCTACAATGAGCAGTTCTTC. It codes for CASSGEGVAGGPRSYNEQFF.